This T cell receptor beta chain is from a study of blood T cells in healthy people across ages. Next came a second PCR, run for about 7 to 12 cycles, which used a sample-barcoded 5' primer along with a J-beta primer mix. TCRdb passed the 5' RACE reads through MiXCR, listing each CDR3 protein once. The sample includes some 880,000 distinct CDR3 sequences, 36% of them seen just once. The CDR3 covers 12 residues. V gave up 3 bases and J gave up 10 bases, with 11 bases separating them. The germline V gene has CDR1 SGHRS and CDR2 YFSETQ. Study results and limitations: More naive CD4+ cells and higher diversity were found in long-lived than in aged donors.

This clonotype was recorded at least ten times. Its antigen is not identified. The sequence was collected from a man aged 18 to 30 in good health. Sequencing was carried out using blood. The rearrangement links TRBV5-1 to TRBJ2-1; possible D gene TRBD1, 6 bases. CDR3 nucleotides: TGCGCCAGCAGCTACGGACAGACAGAGCAGTTCTTC. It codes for CASSYGQTEQFF.